This T cell receptor (beta chain) is from a study of T cells in Graves' hyperthyroidism and ophthalmopathy. Study at large: Once the initial diagnosis was made, peripheral blood was obtained before any treatment.

J was trimmed by 4 bases and V by 4 bases; bases with no gene match: 14. The CDR3 is made up of 19 amino acids. Germline loops: CDR1 SGHDT, CDR2 YYEEEE. RNA transcripts provided the source from which TCR beta CDR3 regions were amplified. The HTBI set primed first-round TCR CDR3 RT-PCR. Each CDR3 protein gets one entry after TCRdb re-called the multiplex PCR reads with MiXCR. The sample consists of 500,000 to 600,000 distinct CDR3 sequences, 15% to 20% of them appearing once. The chain has TRBV5-6 and TRBJ2-7; 16 bases fit TRBD2. The source is a man aged 40-49 years with Graves' ophthalmopathy. The source material was blood. In nucleotides, the CDR3 is TGTGCCAGCAGCCTTTTTTTGGGACTAGCGGGAGGGCCGTGGTACGAGCAGTACTTC. It translates to CASSLFLGLAGGPWYEQYF.